Presented here are 28 T cell receptor beta chains from one specimen sequenced in a study of shared T cell receptors in the human thymus. Clones were sequenced by immunoSEQ multiplex PCR, and TCRdb holds only the in-frame ones, with some missing. The sample consists of just under 550,000 clones, around 78% of them appearing once. These data also featured in a second study, about human thymus T cells.

Sequenced input: thymocytes. The source is a boy younger than two with a congenital heart defect.

This clone occurred once. This chain joins TRBV19 and TRBJ2-3; D is ambiguous. The CDR3 has 13 residues. Germline loops: CDR1 LNHDA, CDR2 SQIVND (reference sequence). V lost 5 bases, J lost 4 bases, and 10 bases lay in between. CDR3: CASSLRPPDTQYF. The DNA for the CDR3 is TGTGCCAGTAGTTTGCGCCCCCCAGATACGCAGTATTTT.

This clone has a single count. V is TRBV7-9 and J is TRBJ2-7, with 7 bases that match TRBD1. The CDR3 sequence is 13 residues long. Germline V gene sequence: CDR1 SEHNR, CDR2 FQNEAQ (reference sequence). The junction had 3 bases not matched to a gene; V was cut back by 5 bases and J by 2 bases. CDR3 amino acids: CASSQTGTYEQYF. DNA for the CDR3: TGTGCCAGCAGCCAGACAGGGACCTACGAGCAGTACTTC.

The V and J genes are TRBV6-4 and TRBJ2-7; a possible D gene is TRBD1 (7 bases). V shed 6 bases and J shed 7 bases, with 16 bases lying between them. The CDR3 runs 13 residues. The germline CDR1 and CDR2 sequences are MRHNA and SNTAGT. CDR3 amino acids: CASSPLPGGEQYF. For the CDR3, the DNA is TGTGCCAGCAGCCCCCTCCCAGGGGGGGAGCAGTACTTC.

This clone turned up a few times. The V gene is TRBV4-1, the J gene TRBJ2-5, with no clear D. V was trimmed by 3 bases and J by 3 bases, leaving 11 bases between them. Looked up from germline, CDR1 is MGHRA and CDR2 is YSYEKL. CDR3 length equals 14 residues. DNA of the CDR3: TGCGCCAGCAGCCACCGAGAGTACGAAGAGACCCAGTACTTC. Translating gives CASSHREYEETQYF.

The chain recombines TRBV6-1 with TRBJ2-1; the match to TRBD2 covers 7 bases. This CDR3 has 15 amino acids. After removal of 6 bases from V and 8 bases from J, the junction contained 13 bases not matched to a gene. Germline V gives CDR1 MNHNS, CDR2 SASEGT. The CDR3 DNA reads TGTGCCAGCAGCGACAGCGGGACCCTGAAGGATGAGCAGTTCTTC. Amino acid sequence: CASSDSGTLKDEQFF.

This clone has more than one count but fewer than ten. The CDR3 loop reads CASSPSNTGELFF. CDR3 nucleotides: TGTGCCAGCTCACCCTCCAACACCGGGGAGCTGTTTTTT. The chain is built from TRBV18 and TRBJ2-2; no definite D call. The germline gives CDR1 KGHSH, CDR2 LQKENI. The V and J ends lost 3 bases and 2 bases respectively, with 4 bases between them. This CDR3 contains 13 residues.

J is TRBJ2-1 and V is TRBV11-3; possible D gene TRBD2, 5 bases. Looked up from germline, CDR1 is SGHNT and CDR2 is YENEEA. The CDR3 extends over 18 amino acids. V lost 6 bases, J lost 2 bases, and 23 bases lay in between. CDR3 region: CASRPPRPGLGAYNEQFF. The DNA of the CDR3 is TGTGCCAGCAGGCCGCCTCGACCTGGACTCGGCGCCTACAATGAGCAGTTCTTC.

V and J are TRBV5-4 and TRBJ2-5; 8 bases line up with TRBD1. In germline, CDR1 is SGHNT, CDR2 YYREEE (reference sequence). J gave up 5 bases and V 4 bases, and 7 bases lay outside the gene matches. CDR3 length: 14 residues. CDR3: CASSTDRVAETQYF. Here the CDR3 DNA reads TGTGCCAGCAGCACGGACAGGGTGGCGGAGACCCAGTACTTC. Supplemented by reference TRBV5-4 and TRBJ2-5, the full variable domain reads ETGVTQSPTHLIKTRGQQVTLRCSSQSGHNTVSWYQQALGQGPQFIFQYYREEENGRGNFPPRFSGLQFPNYSSELNVNALELDDSALYLCASSTDRVAETQYFGPGTRLLVL.

The chain couples TRBV7-9 to TRBJ2-1, with 10 nucleotides matching TRBD2. Looked up from germline, CDR1 is SEHNR and CDR2 is FQNEAQ (reference sequence). V trimming: 0 bases; J trimming: 4 bases; junction bases outside the gene matches: 0. The CDR3 spans 15 residues. The CDR3 region has the DNA TGTGCCAGCAGCTTAGCTAGCGGGAGGTACAATGAGCAGTTCTTC. This encodes CASSLASGRYNEQFF.

This chain links TRBV27 with TRBJ1-1, with D perhaps matching TRBD1 (5 bases). The CDR3 length is 14 residues. Germline assignment: CDR1 MNHEY and CDR2 SMNVEV (reference sequence). Trimming pared 6 bases from V and 3 bases from J, leaving 14 bases between. CDR3: CASSRPGRDTEAFF. The CDR3 nucleotides are TGTGCCAGCAGCCGCCCAGGGAGGGACACTGAAGCTTTCTTT.

Regarding this clone: This CDR3 is also generated by other DNA sequences in the sample. V usage is TRBV18 and J usage is TRBJ2-7, with 8 positions matching TRBD1. Germline V gives CDR1 KGHSH, CDR2 LQKENI. This CDR3 is built from 14 residues. Unmatched junction bases numbered 5, after V lost 3 bases and J lost 4 bases. CDR3 DNA: TGTGCCAGCTCACCCGGGACAGGAGGATACGAGCAGTACTTC. Translated: CASSPGTGGYEQYF.

The chain has TRBV14 and TRBJ1-2; D possibly corresponds to TRBD1 (5 bases). V lost 5 bases to trimming and J lost 4 bases, with 20 bases between them. The CDR3 has 16 amino acids. CDR1 and CDR2 (germline): SGHDN, FVKESK. CDR3 coding DNA: TGTGCCAGCAGCTCTCTTCCGGGACTTGGGGGCTATGGCTACACCTTC. This codes for CASSSLPGLGGYGYTF. Full variable domain (outside the CDR3, taken from reference TRBV14 and TRBJ1-2): EAGVTQFPSHSVIEKGQTVTLRCDPISGHDNLYWYRRVMGKEIKFLLHFVKESKQDESGMPNNRFLAERTGGTYSTLKVQPAELEDSGVYFCASSSLPGLGGYGYTFGSGTRLTVV.

J is TRBJ1-5 and V is TRBV5-1; 9 nucleotides align to TRBD1. The germline V gene has CDR1 SGHRS and CDR2 YFSETQ. The junction had 2 bases not matched to a gene; V was cut back by 1 base and J by 6 bases. The CDR3 is 14 amino acids. Here the CDR3 reads CASSLTGGIQPQHF. The CDR3 nucleotides are TGCGCCAGCAGCTTGACAGGGGGCATTCAGCCCCAGCATTTT.

This clone has just a few counts. The chain links TRBV7-4 to TRBJ2-6; TRBD1 matches 8 bases. Germline assignment: CDR1 SGHVT and CDR2 SQSDAQ. With 1 base clipped from V and 2 bases from J, the junction kept 4 bases outside the gene matches. This CDR3 has 17 amino acids. DNA for the CDR3: TGTGCCAGCAGCTTAGGACCGGGACAGGCTGGGGCCAACGTCCTGACTTTC. Its protein is CASSLGPGQAGANVLTF.

V gene TRBV7-4 combines with J gene TRBJ1-1; the D is unclear. V lost 0 bases and J lost 0, with 11 bases in between. Germline lookup yields CDR1 SGHVT and CDR2 SQSDAQ. CDR3 size: 16 residues. DNA of the CDR3: TGTGCCAGCAGCTTAGCCGGTCCAGACATGAACACTGAAGCTTTCTTT. As protein: CASSLAGPDMNTEAFF.

This chain connects TRBV7-9 to TRBJ2-7, with TRBD2 matching over 9 bases. This CDR3 is 16 amino acids long. The germline V gene has CDR1 SEHNR and CDR2 FQNEAQ (reference sequence). Trimming at V came to 1 base and at J to 3 bases, leaving 7 bases not matched to a gene. CDR3 loop: CASSLGSLAGRYEQYF. Here the CDR3 DNA reads TGTGCCAGCAGCTTAGGTTCACTAGCGGGCCGCTACGAGCAGTACTTC.

V is TRBV7-8 and J is TRBJ2-7; D may be TRBD1 (5 bases). Germline-derived CDR1 and CDR2 are SGHVS and FQNEAQ. The CDR3 is 16 residues long. The ends were cut back, 4 bases at V and 2 bases at J, with 18 bases in the middle. DNA for the CDR3: TGTGCCAGCAGCTCCCCCCCCGGCCCAGGGACCTACGAGCAGTACTTC. This codes for CASSSPPGPGTYEQYF.

The chain links TRBV6-4 to TRBJ2-4, with D possibly TRBD2 on 6 matching bases. Germline CDR1 MRHNA, CDR2 SNTAGT. V dropped 4 bases and J dropped 1 base, with 26 bases sitting between them. The CDR3 consists of 20 residues. The chain's CDR3 is CASSAIRSGGTPAAKNIQYF. As DNA, the CDR3 is TGTGCCAGCAGTGCGATCCGTTCCGGCGGGACCCCGGCTGCCAAAAACATTCAGTACTTC.

The chain recombines TRBV6-5 with TRBJ2-3; weak D call: TRBD2 (6 bases). The germline V gene has CDR1 MNHEY and CDR2 SVGAGI. The CDR3 runs 15 residues. V lost 2 bases to trimming and J lost 3 bases, with 12 bases between them. This CDR3 is CASSYGRDRTDTQYF. For the CDR3, the DNA is TGTGCCAGCAGTTACGGGCGGGATCGGACAGATACGCAGTATTTT.

V is TRBV5-1 and J is TRBJ2-1; TRBD2 agrees at 13 bases. V shed 4 bases and J 8 bases; nucleotides not matched to a gene: 9. The CDR3 spans 16 residues. The germline V gene encodes CDR1 SGHRS and CDR2 YFSETQ. For the CDR3, the DNA is TGCGCCAGCAGCCCGGAAACTAGCGGGAGGGTAGATGAGCAGTTCTTC. This encodes CASSPETSGRVDEQFF.

The chain has TRBV10-3 and TRBJ1-2; possibly TRBD1 for D (6 bases). The CDR3 is made up of 13 amino acids. Germline values: CDR1 ENHRY, CDR2 SYGVKD. The ends were cut back, 8 bases at V and 3 bases at J, with 13 bases in the middle. This CDR3 reads CAIGQGTHYGYTF. The CDR3 DNA reads TGTGCCATCGGGCAGGGGACCCACTATGGCTACACCTTC.

Regarding this clone: The same CDR3 arises from other DNA sequences in this sample as well. The chain couples TRBV7-2 to TRBJ2-1; D is perhaps TRBD2 (7 bases). The CDR3 runs to 14 residues. V was shortened by 5 bases and J by 5 bases, with 13 bases between the two germline ends. The germline gives CDR1 SGHTA, CDR2 FQGNSA. CDR3 in amino acids: CASSTGTINNEQFF. In DNA, the CDR3 is TGTGCCAGCAGCACAGGGACTATTAACAATGAGCAGTTCTTC. Full variable domain (missing parts from reference TRBV7-2 and TRBJ2-1): GAGVSQSPSNKVTEKGKDVELRCDPISGHTALYWYRQSLGQGLEFLIYFQGNSAPDKSGLPSDRFSAERTGGSVSTLTIQRTQQEDSAVYLCASSTGTINNEQFFGPGTRLTVL.

The V gene is TRBV27, the J gene TRBJ2-7; weak D call: TRBD2 (6 bases). The CDR3 totals 14 residues. Germline V gene data show CDR1 as MNHEY and CDR2 as SMNVEV (reference sequence). V shed 2 bases and J shed 4 bases, with 12 bases lying between them. Written as DNA, the CDR3 is TGTGCCAGCAGTTTAACGAGGCGGGAATACGAGCAGTACTTC. Translation gives CASSLTRREYEQYF.

This sequence joins TRBV7-2 and TRBJ2-7; 9 bases agree with TRBD2. The V segment lost 4 bases and the J segment 2 bases; nucleotides outside the gene matches: 9. CDR1 is SGHTA and CDR2 is FQGNSA in the germline V gene. CDR3 size: 16 residues. The CDR3 DNA reads as TGTGCCAGCAGCTCCCGGCTAGCGGGGTTGACCTACGAGCAGTACTTC. Its protein is CASSSRLAGLTYEQYF.

The chain employs TRBV4-1 and TRBJ2-3; 10 bases agree with TRBD2. After removal of 3 bases from V and 5 bases from J, the junction contained 5 bases not matched to a gene. CDR1 MGHRA and CDR2 YSYEKL come from the germline V gene. CDR3 length: 15 amino acids. The DNA of the CDR3 is TGCGCCAGCAGCCACCTAGCGGGAGCAGGAGATACGCAGTATTTT. The encoded protein is CASSHLAGAGDTQYF.

This clone was seen only a few times. CDR3 loop: CASSDPGQGGLGNQPQHF. In DNA, the CDR3 is TGTGCCAGCAGTGATCCGGGACAGGGTGGGTTGGGCAATCAGCCCCAGCATTTT. The genes are TRBV28 and TRBJ1-5; 9 bases are a match to TRBD1. Germline CDR1 reads MDHEN; CDR2 reads SYDVKM. The CDR3 loop spans 18 amino acids. Losses at the gene ends were 5 bases for V and 2 bases for J; bases not matched to a gene: 13.

The chain employs TRBV5-5 and TRBJ1-2; no reliable D call. Germline V lookup: CDR1 SGHKS, CDR2 YYEKEE (reference sequence). V was pared by 7 bases and J by 4 bases, with 29 bases between. The CDR3 is 18 amino acids. For the CDR3, the DNA is TGTGCCAGCGGGAGGCCCCTCATCCGTACTCCCTATGGCTATGGCTACACCTTC. Translating gives CASGRPLIRTPYGYGYTF.

The chain has TRBV6-5 and TRBJ1-1; D possibly corresponds to TRBD1 (5 bases). This CDR3 contains 14 residues. The V end lost 0 bases, the J end lost 7 bases, and 12 bases lay between the germline ends. Germline V gives CDR1 MNHEY, CDR2 SVGAGI. CDR3 region: CASSYSKGADEAFF. Written as DNA, the CDR3 is TGTGCCAGCAGTTACTCGAAAGGGGCTGATGAAGCTTTCTTT.